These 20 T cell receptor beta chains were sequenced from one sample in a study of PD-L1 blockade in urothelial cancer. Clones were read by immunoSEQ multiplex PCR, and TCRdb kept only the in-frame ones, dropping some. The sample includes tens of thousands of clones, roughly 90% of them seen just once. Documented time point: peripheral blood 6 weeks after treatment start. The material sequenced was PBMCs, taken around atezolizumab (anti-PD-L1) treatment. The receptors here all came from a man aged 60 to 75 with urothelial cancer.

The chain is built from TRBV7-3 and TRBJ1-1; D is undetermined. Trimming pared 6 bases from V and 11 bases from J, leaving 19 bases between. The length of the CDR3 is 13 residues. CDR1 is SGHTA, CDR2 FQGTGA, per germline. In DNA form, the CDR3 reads TGTGCCAGCAGTCCTAGGCGCGGGTCGTTTGCTTTCTTT. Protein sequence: CASSPRRGSFAFF.

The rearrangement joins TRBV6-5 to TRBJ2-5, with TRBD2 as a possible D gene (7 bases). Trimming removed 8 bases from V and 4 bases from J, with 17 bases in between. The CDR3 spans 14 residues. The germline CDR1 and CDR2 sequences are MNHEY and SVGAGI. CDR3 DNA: TGTGCCAGCGCGGTGGGGGGGCTCTCAGAGACCCAGTACTTC. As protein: CASAVGGLSETQYF.

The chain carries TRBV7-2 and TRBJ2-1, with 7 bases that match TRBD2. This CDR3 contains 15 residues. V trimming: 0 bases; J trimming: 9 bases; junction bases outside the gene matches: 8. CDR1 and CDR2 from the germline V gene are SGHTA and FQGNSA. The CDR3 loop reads CASSLAGGPLGEQFF. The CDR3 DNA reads TGTGCCAGCAGCTTAGCGGGAGGGCCCTTGGGTGAGCAGTTCTTC.

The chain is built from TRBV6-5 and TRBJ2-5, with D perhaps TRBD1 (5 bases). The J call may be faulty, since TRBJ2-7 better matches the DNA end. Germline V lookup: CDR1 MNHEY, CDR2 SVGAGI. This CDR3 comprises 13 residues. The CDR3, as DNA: TGTGCCAGCAGTCCAGGGCCGTCCTACGAGCAGTACTTC. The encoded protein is CASSPGPSYEQYF.

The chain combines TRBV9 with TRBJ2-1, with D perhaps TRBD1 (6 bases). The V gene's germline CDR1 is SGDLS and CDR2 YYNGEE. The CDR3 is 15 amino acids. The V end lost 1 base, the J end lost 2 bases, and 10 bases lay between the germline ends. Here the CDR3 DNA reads TGTGCCAGCAGCGTATCGACAGGAACCTACAATGAGCAGTTCTTC. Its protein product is CASSVSTGTYNEQFF. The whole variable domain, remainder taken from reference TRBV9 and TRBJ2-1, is DSGVTQTPKHLITATGQRVTLRCSPRSGDLSVYWYQQSLDQGLQFLIQYYNGEERAKGNILERFSAQQFPDLHSELNLSSLELGDSALYFCASSVSTGTYNEQFFGPGTRLTVL.

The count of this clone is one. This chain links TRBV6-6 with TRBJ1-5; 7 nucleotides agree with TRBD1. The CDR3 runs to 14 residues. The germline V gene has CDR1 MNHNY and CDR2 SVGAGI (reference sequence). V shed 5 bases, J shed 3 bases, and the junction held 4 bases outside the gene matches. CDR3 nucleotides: TGTGCCAGCAGTCAAACAGGGGACAATCAGCCCCAGCATTTT. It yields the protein CASSQTGDNQPQHF.

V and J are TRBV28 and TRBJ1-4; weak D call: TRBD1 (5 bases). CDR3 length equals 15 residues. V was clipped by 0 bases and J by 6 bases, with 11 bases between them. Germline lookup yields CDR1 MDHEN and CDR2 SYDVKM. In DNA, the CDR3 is TGTGCCAGCAGTTTATGGGCAGGGAAAGATGAAAAACTGTTTTTT. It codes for CASSLWAGKDEKLFF.

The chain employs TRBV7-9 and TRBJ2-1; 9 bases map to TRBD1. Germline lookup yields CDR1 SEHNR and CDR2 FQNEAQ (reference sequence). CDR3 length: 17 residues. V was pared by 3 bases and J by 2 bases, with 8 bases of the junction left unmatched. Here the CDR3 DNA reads TGTGCCAGCAGCTTCCGGGACAGGGCCTATACCTACAATGAGCAGTTCTTC. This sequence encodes CASSFRDRAYTYNEQFF. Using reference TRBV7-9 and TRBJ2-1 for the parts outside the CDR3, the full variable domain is DTGVSQNPRHKITKRGQNVTFRCDPISEHNRLYWYRQTLGQGPEFLTYFQNEAQLEKSRLLSDRFSAERPKGSFSTLEIQRTEQGDSAMYLCASSFRDRAYTYNEQFFGPGTRLTVL.

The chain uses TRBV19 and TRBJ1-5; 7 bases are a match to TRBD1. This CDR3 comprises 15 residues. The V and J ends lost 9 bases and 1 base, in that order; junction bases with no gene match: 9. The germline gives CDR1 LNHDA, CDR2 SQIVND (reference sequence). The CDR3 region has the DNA TGTGCCAGCCGCCCGAAGGGGGCGAGCAATCAGCCCCAGCATTTT. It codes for CASRPKGASNQPQHF.

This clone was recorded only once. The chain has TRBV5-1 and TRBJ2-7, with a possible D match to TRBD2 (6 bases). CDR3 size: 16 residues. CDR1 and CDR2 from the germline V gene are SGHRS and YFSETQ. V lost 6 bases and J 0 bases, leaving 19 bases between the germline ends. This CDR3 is CASTIEGGMSSYEQYF. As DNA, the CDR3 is TGCGCCAGCACCATTGAAGGCGGGATGAGCTCCTACGAGCAGTACTTC.

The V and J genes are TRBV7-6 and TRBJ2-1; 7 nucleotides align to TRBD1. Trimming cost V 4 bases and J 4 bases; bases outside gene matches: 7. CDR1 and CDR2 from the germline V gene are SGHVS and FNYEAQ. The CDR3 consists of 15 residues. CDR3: CASSSPGQVYNEQFF. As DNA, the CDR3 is TGTGCCAGCAGCTCCCCAGGACAGGTTTACAATGAGCAGTTCTTC.

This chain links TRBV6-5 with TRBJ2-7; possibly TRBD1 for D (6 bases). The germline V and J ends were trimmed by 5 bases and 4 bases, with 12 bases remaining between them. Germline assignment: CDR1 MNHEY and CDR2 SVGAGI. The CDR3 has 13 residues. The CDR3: CASSHNREYEQYF. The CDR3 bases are TGTGCCAGCAGTCACAACAGGGAGTACGAGCAGTACTTC.

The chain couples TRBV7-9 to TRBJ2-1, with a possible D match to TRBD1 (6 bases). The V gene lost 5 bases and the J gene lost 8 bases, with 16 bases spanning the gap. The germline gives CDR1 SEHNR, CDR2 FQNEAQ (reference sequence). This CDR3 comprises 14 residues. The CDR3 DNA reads TGTGCCAGCAGCCAGGGGATAGCGCTCGATGAGCAGTTCTTC. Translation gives CASSQGIALDEQFF.

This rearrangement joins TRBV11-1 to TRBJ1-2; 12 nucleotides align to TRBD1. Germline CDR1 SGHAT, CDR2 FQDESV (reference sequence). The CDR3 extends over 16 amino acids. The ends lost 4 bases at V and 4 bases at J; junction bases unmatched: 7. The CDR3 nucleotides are TGTGCCAGCAGCTCAGTGGGACAGGGGGCGCGCTATGGCTACACCTTC. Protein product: CASSSVGQGARYGYTF.

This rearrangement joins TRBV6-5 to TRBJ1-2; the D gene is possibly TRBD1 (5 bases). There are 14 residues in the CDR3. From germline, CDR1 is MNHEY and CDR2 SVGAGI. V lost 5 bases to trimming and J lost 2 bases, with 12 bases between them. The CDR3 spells CASSRTTENYGYTF. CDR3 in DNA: TGTGCCAGCAGTCGTACGACAGAAAACTATGGCTACACCTTC.

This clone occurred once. In DNA form, the CDR3 reads TGTGCCAGCAGACGGACTAGCGGGGGCCAAACCTACGAGCAGTACTTC. Protein product: CASRRTSGGQTYEQYF. V gene TRBV27 combines with J gene TRBJ2-7; 13 nucleotides match TRBD2. This CDR3 has 16 amino acids. The V segment lost 6 bases and the J segment 2 bases; nucleotides outside the gene matches: 7. Looked up from germline, CDR1 is MNHEY and CDR2 is SMNVEV (reference sequence).

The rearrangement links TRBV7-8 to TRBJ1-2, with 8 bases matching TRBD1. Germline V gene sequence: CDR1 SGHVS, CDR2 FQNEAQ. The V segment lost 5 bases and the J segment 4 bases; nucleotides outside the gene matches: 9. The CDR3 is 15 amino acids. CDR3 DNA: TGTGCCAGCAGCCCGGGGACAGGCTCACCCTATGGCTACACCTTC. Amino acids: CASSPGTGSPYGYTF.

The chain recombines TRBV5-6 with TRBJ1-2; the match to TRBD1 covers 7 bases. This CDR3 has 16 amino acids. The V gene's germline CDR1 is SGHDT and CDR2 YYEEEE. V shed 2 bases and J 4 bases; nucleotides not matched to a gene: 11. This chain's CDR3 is CASSFTGTAFSYGYTF. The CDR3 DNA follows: TGTGCCAGCAGCTTTACCGGGACAGCCTTCTCCTATGGCTACACCTTC.

CDR3 coding DNA: TGTGCCAGCAGCTTCCAGGGACAGGGATATGGCTACACCTTC. It is translated as CASSFQGQGYGYTF. The chain is built from TRBV5-8 and TRBJ1-2, with 9 positions matching TRBD1. The CDR3 contains 14 residues. Germline V gene lookup returns CDR1 SGHTS and CDR2 YDEGEE. V shed 2 bases and J 5 bases; nucleotides not matched to a gene: 4.

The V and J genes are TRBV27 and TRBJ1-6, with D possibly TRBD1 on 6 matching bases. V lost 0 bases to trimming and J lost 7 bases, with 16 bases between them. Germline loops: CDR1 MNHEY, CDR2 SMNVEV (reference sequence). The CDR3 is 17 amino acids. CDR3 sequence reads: CASSLSSGGRLNSPLHF. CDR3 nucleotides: TGTGCCAGCAGTTTATCAAGCGGGGGCAGGTTAAATTCACCCCTCCACTTT.